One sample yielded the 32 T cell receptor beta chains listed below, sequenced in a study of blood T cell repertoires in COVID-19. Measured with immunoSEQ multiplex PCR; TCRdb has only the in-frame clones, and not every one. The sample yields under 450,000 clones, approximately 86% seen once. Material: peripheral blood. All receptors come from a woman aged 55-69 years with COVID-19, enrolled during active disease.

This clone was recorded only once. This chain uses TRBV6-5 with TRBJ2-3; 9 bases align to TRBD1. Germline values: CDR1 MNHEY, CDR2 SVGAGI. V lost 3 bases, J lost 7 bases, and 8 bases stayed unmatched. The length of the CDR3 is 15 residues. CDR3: CASSYPGTGRNTQYF. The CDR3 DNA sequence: TGTGCCAGCAGTTATCCCGGGACAGGGCGGAATACGCAGTATTTT.

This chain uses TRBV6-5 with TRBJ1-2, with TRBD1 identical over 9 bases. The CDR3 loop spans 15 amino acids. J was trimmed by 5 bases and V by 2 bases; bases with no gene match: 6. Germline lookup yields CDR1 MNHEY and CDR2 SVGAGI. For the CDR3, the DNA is TGTGCCAGCAGTTACGCGGCGACAGGGGGTTATGGCTACACCTTC. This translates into CASSYAATGGYGYTF.

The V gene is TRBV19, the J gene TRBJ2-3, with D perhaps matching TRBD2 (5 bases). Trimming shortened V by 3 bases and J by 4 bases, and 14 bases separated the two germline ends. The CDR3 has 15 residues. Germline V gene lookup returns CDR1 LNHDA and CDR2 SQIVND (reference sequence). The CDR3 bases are TGTGCCAGTAGTATTGGACTGGCCATGGCAGATACGCAGTATTTT. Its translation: CASSIGLAMADTQYF.

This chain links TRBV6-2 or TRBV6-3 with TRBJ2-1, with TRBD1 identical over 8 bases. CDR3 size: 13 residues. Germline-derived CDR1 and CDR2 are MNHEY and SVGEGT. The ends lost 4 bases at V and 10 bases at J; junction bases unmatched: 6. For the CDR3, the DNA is TGTGCCAGCAGTTCGCACAGGGGGGCGGAGCAGTTCTTC. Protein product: CASSSHRGAEQFF.

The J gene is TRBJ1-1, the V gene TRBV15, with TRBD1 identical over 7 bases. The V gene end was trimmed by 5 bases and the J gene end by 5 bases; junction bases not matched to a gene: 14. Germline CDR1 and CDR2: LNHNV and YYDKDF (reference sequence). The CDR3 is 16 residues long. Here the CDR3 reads CATSQIPTGWSTEAFF. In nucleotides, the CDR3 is TGTGCCACCAGCCAGATTCCGACAGGGTGGAGTACTGAAGCTTTCTTT.

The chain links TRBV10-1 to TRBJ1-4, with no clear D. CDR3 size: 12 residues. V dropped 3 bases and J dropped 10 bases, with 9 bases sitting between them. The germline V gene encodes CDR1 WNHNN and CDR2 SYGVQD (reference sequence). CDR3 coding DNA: TGCGCCAGCAGTGAACACGGAGGAAAACTGTTTTTT. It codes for CASSEHGGKLFF.

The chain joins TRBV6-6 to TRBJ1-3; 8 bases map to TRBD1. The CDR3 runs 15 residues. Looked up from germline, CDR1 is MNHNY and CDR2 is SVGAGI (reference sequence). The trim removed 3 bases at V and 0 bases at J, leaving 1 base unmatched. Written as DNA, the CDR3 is TGTGCCAGCAGTTATGACAGGGGCTCTGGAAACACCATATATTTT. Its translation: CASSYDRGSGNTIYF.

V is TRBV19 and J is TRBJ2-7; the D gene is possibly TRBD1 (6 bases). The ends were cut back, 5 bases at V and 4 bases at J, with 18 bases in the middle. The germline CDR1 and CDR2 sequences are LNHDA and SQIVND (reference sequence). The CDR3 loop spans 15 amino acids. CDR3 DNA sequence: TGTGCCAGTAGTCTCTCCTCGACAGGTACTTACGAGCAGTACTTC. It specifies CASSLSSTGTYEQYF.

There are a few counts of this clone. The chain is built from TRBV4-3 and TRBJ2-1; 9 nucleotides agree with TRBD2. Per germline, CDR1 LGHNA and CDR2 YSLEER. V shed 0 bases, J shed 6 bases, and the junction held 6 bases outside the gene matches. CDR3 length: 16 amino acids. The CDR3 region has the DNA TGCGCCAGCAGCCAAGATTGGAGCGGGGGGTTCAATGAGCAGTTCTTC. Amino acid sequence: CASSQDWSGGFNEQFF.

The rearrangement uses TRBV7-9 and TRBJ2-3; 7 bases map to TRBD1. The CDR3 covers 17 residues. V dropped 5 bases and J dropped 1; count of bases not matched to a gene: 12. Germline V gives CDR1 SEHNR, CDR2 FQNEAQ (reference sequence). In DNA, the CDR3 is TGTGCCAGCAGCCCCGGTACAGGGGTCCAGGGCACAGATACGCAGTATTTT. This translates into CASSPGTGVQGTDTQYF.

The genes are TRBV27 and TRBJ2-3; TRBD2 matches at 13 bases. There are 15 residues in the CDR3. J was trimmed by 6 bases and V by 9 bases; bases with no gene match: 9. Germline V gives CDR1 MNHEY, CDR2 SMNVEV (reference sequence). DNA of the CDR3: TGTGCCAGTCAACTAGCGGGGGGGACCGCCGATACGCAGTATTTT. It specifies CASQLAGGTADTQYF.

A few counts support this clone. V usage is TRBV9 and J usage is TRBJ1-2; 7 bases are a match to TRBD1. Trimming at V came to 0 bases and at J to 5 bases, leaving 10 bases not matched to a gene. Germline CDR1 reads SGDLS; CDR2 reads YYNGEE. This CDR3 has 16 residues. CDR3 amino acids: CASSVGGTAGGYGYTF. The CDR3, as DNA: TGTGCCAGCAGCGTAGGCGGTACGGCAGGGGGATATGGCTACACCTTC.

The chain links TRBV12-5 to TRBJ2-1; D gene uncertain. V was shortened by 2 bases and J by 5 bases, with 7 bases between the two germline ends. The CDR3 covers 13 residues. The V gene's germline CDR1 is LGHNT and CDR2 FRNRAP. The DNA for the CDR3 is TGTGCTAGTGGTTTGCACAGTAACAATGAGCAGTTCTTC. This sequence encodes CASGLHSNNEQFF.

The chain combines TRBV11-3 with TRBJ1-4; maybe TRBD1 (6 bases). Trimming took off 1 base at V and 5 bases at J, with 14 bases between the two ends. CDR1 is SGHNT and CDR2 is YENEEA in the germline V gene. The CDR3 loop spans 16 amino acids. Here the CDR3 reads CASSLGDRLRNEKLFF. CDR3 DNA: TGTGCCAGCAGCTTAGGAGACAGGCTTAGAAATGAAAAACTGTTTTTT.

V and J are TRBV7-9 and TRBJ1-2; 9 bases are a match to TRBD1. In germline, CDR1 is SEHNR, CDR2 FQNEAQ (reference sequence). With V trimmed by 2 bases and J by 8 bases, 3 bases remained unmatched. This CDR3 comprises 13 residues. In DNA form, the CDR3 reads TGTGCCAGCAGCTTAACAGGGGGCTTGGGCTACACCTTC. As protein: CASSLTGGLGYTF. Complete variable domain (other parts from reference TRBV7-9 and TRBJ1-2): DTGVSQNPRHKITKRGQNVTFRCDPISEHNRLYWYRQTLGQGPEFLTYFQNEAQLEKSRLLSDRFSAERPKGSFSTLEIQRTEQGDSAMYLCASSLTGGLGYTFGSGTRLTVV.

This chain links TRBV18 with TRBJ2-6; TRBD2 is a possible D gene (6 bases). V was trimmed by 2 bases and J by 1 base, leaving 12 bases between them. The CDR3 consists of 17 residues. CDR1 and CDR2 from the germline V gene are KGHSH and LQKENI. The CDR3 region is CASSPEAGTSGANVLTF. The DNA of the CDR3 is TGTGCCAGCTCACCAGAGGCAGGGACTTCTGGGGCCAACGTCCTGACTTTC.

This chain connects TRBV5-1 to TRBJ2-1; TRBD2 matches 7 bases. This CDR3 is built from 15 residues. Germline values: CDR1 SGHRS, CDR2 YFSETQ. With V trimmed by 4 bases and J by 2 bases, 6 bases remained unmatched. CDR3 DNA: TGCGCCAGCAGCAGCGGGACTACCGCCTACAATGAGCAGTTCTTC. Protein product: CASSSGTTAYNEQFF.

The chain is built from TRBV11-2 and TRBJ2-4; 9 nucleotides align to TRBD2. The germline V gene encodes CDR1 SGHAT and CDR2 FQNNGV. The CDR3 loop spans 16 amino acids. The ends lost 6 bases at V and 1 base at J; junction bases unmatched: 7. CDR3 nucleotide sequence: TGTGCCAGCAGTCGGCAGGCGGGGGGGGCCAAAAACATTCAGTACTTC. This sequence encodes CASSRQAGGAKNIQYF.

The CDR3 region has the DNA TGTGCCAGCAAAGCGGGACAGGACCTGGGCTACACCTTC. Translated, it gives CASKAGQDLGYTF. The V call is TRBV6-5, the J call TRBJ1-2; TRBD1 matches at 8 bases. Germline V gives CDR1 MNHEY, CDR2 SVGAGI. The CDR3 extends over 13 amino acids. With V trimmed by 7 bases and J by 8 bases, 9 bases remained unmatched.

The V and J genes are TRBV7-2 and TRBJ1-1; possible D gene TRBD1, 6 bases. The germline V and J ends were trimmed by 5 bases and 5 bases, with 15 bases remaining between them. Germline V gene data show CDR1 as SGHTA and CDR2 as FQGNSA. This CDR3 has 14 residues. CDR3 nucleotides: TGTGCCAGCAGCCTGGGCAGGGGTTGGACTGAAGCTTTCTTT. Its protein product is CASSLGRGWTEAFF.

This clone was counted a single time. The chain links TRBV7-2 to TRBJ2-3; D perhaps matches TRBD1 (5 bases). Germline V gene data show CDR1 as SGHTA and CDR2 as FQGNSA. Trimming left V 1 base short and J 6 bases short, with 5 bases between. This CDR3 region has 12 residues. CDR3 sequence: CASSLEGDTQYF. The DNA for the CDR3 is TGTGCCAGCAGCTTAGAGGGGGATACGCAGTATTTT.

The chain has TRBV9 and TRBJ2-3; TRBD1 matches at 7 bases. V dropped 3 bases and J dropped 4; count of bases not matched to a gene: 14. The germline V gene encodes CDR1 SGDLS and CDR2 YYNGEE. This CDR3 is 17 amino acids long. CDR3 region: CASSAPLRGGDSDTQYF. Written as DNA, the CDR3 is TGTGCCAGCAGCGCCCCCCTGCGAGGGGGCGACTCAGATACGCAGTATTTT.

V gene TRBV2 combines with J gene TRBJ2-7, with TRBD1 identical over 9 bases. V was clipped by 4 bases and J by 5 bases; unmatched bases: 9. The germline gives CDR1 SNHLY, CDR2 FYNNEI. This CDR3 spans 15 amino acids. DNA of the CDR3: TGTGCCAGCAGTGGTACAGGGGGCCACGAGAACGAGCAGTACTTC. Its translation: CASSGTGGHENEQYF.

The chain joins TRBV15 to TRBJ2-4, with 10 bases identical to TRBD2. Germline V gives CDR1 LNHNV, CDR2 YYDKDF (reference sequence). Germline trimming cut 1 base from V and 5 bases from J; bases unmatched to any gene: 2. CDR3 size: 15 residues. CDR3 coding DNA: TGTGCCACCAGCAGAGCCAGCGGGGGGGAAAACATTCAGTACTTC. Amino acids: CATSRASGGENIQYF. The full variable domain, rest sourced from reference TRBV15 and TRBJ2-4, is DAMVIQNPRYQVTQFGKPVTLSCSQTLNHNVMYWYQQKSSQAPKLLFHYYDKDFNNEADTPDNFQSRRPNTSFCFLDIRSPGLGDTAMYLCATSRASGGENIQYFGAGTRLSVL.

CDR3 loop: CATGQTGGRAEAFF. For the CDR3, the DNA is TGCGCCACCGGCCAGACAGGGGGCAGGGCTGAAGCTTTCTTT. The V call is TRBV5-1, the J call TRBJ1-1, with 10 bases lining up with TRBD1. V lost 9 bases to trimming and J lost 6 bases; unmatched junction nucleotides: 11. CDR1 and CDR2 from the germline V gene are SGHRS and YFSETQ. The CDR3 runs 14 residues.

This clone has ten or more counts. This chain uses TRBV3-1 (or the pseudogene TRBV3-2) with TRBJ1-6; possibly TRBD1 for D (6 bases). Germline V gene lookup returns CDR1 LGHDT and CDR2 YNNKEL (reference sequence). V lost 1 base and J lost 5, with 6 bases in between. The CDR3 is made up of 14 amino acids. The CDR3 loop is CASSQGTDNSPLHF. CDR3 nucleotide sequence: TGTGCCAGCAGCCAAGGGACAGATAATTCACCCCTCCACTTT.

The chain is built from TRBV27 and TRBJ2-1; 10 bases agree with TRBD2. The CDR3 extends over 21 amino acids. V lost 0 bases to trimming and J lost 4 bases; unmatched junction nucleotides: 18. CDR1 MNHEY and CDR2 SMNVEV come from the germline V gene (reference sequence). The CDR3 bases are TGTGCCAGCAGTTTATCAGCCGTGCCGGGGTCTAGCGGGGGCCTGTACAATGAGCAGTTCTTC. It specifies CASSLSAVPGSSGGLYNEQFF.

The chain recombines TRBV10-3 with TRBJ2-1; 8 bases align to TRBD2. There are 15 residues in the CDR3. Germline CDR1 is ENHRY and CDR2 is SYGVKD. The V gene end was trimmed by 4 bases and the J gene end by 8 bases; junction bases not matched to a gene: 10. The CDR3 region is CAISVRGGRGDEQFF. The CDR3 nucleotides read TGTGCCATCAGTGTTCGCGGGGGGCGAGGGGATGAGCAGTTCTTC.

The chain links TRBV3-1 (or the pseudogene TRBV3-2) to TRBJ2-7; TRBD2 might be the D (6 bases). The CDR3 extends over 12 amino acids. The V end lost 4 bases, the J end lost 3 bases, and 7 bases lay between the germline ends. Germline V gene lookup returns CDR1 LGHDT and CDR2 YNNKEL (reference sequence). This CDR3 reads CASSLGLYEQYF. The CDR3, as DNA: TGTGCCAGCAGCCTGGGACTCTACGAGCAGTACTTC.

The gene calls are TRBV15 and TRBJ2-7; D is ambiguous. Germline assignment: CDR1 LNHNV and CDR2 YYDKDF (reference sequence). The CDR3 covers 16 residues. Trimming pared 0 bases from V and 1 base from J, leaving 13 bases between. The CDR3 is CATSRDPTYPSYEQYF. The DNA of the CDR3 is TGTGCCACCAGCAGAGATCCCACTTATCCATCCTACGAGCAGTACTTC.

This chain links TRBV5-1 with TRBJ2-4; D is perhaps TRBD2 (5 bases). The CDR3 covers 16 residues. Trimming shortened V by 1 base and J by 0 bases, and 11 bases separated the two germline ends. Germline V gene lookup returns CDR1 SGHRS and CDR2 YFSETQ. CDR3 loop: CASSLNRETAKNIQYF. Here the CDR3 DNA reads TGCGCCAGCAGCTTGAACCGGGAAACAGCCAAAAACATTCAGTACTTC.

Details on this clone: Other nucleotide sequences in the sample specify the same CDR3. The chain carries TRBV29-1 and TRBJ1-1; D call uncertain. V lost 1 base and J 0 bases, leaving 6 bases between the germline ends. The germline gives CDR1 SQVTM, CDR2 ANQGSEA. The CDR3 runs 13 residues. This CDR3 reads CSVEGQLNTEAFF. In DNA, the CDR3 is TGCAGCGTTGAAGGGCAGTTGAACACTGAAGCTTTCTTT. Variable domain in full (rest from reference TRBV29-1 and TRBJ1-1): SAVISQKPSRDICQRGTSLTIQCQVDSQVTMMFWYRQQPGQSLTLIATANQGSEATYESGFVIDKFPISRPNLTFSTLTVSNMSPEDSSIYLCSVEGQLNTEAFFGQGTRLTVV.